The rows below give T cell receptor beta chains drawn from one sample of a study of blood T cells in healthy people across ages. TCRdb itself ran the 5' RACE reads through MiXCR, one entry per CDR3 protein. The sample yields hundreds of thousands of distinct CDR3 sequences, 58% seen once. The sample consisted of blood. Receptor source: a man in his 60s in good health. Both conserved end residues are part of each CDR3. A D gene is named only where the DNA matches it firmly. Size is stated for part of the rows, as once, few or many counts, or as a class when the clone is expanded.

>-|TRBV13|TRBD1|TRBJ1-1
TGTGCCAGCAGCTCGAACAGGGGGCGGGACACTGAAGCTTTCTTT
CASSSNRGRDTEAFF
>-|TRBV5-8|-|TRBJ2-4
TGTGCCAGCAGCTTGCACAGGGGAGGGGACAATGAGCAGTACTTC
CASSLHRGGDNEQYF
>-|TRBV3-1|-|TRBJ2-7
TGTGCCAGCAGCCAAGAAGGGACTCCCTCCTACGAGCAGTACTTC
CASSQEGTPSYEQYF
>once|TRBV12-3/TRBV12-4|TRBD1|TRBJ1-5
TGTGCCAGCGCGTGGACAGGGGGGAATCAGCCCCAGCATTTT
CASAWTGGNQPQHF
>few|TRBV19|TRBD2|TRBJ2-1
TGTGCCAGTAGTATAGGTTTGCGGCGGGGGGCCTACAATGAGCAGTTCTTC
CASSIGLRRGAYNEQFF
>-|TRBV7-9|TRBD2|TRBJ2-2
TGTGCCAGCAGCTTAGTACTAGCGACGGGGGAGCTGTTTTTT
CASSLVLATGELFF
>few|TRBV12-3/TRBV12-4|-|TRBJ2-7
TGTGCCAGCGGTCGCAGATACTACGAGCAGTACTTC
CASGRRYYEQYF
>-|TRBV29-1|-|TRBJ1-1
TGCAGCGTTGAAGTCGGCGGCAGTAACACTGAAGCTTTCTTT
CSVEVGGSNTEAFF
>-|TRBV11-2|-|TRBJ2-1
TGTGCCAGCAGCAGATACTCGGGGCAGAGCTCCTACAATGAGCAGTTCTTC
CASSRYSGQSSYNEQFF
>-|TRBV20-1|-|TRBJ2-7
TGCAGTGCCGCCGGGACCAACTACGAGCAGTACTTC
CSAAGTNYEQYF
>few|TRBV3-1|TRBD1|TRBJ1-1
TGTGCCAGCAGCCAGCCCCGGACAGGGCTTCAGACTGAAGCTTTCTTT
CASSQPRTGLQTEAFF
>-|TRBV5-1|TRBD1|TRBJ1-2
TGCGCCAGCAGCTCAGGGGGCGCGGGCTATGGCTACACCTTC
CASSSGGAGYGYTF
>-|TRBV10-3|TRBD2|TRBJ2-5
TGTGCCATCAGTGAGACTAGCGGGGGGCAAGAGACCCAGTACTTC
CAISETSGGQETQYF
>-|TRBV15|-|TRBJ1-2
TGTGCCACCAGCAGAGATTGGGCTTCTAACTATGGCTACACCTTC
CATSRDWASNYGYTF
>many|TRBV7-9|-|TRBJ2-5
TGTGCCAGCAGCTTATTCTCTCGGCCCCAAGAGACCCAGTACTTC
CASSLFSRPQETQYF
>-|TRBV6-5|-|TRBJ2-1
TGTGCCAGCAGATACAATATCGTTGGTGAGCAGTTCTTC
CASRYNIVGEQFF
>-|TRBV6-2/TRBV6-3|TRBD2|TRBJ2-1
TGTGCCAGCAGACCCGGGACTAGCGGGCGAGGGAATGAGCAGTTCTTC
CASRPGTSGRGNEQFF
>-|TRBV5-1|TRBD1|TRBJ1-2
TGCGCCAGCAGCCTCCGGACAGGGGGCCCAGGGAACTATGGCTACACCTTC
CASSLRTGGPGNYGYTF
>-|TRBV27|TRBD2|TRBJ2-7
TGTGCCAGCAGTTGGCGGCTAGCGGGCTACGAGCAGTACTTC
CASSWRLAGYEQYF
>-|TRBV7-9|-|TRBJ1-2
TGTGCCAGCAGCTCCGGACGGACCTATGGCTACACCTTC
CASSSGRTYGYTF
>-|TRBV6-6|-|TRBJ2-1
TGTGCCAGCAGTTACCGGGACAACGCTTTTTCGGGTGAGCAGTTCTTC
CASSYRDNAFSGEQFF
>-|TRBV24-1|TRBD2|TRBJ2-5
TGTGCCACCAGTGAGAGGGCTAGCGGGGTCCAAGAGACCCAGTACTTC
CATSERASGVQETQYF
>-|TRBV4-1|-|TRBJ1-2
TGCGCCAGCAGCCAAGAGGGCCCTAACTATGGCTACACCTTC
CASSQEGPNYGYTF
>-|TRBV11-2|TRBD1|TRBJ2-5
TGTGCCAGCAGCTTAGACGACAGGGCGGACGAGACCCAGTACTTC
CASSLDDRADETQYF
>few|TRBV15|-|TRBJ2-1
TGTGCCACCAGCAGAGATCGGGTAAAGCAGTTCTTC
CATSRDRVKQFF
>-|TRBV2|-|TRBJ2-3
TGTGCCACTCAGTTTCGGACTACGGGCACAGATACGCAGTATTTT
CATQFRTTGTDTQYF
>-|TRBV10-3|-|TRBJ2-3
TGTGCCATCAGTGGTTACTCCCCGGAAGGTACGCAGTATTTT
CAISGYSPEGTQYF